This T cell receptor beta chain was sequenced in a study of cytomegalovirus exposure and HLA in healthy donors. Germline CDR1 KGHSH, CDR2 LQKENI. V dropped 4 bases and J dropped 0 bases, with 13 bases sitting between them. The CDR3 runs 15 residues. Primers included in the PCR were 60 Vbeta and 13 Jbeta primers. This table comes from immunoSEQ multiplex PCR, and its TCRdb copy is limited to in-frame clones, with some not included. Of 150,000 to 200,000 clones listed, around 75% are singletons. Input material: PBMCs. This TCR derives from a male donor in good health and CMV-seropositive. This chain joins TRBV18 and TRBJ2-7; no clear D gene. CDR3 DNA: TGTGCCAGCTCACTTTCCGGGTCCACCTCCTACGAGCAGTACTTC. It specifies CASSLSGSTSYEQYF.